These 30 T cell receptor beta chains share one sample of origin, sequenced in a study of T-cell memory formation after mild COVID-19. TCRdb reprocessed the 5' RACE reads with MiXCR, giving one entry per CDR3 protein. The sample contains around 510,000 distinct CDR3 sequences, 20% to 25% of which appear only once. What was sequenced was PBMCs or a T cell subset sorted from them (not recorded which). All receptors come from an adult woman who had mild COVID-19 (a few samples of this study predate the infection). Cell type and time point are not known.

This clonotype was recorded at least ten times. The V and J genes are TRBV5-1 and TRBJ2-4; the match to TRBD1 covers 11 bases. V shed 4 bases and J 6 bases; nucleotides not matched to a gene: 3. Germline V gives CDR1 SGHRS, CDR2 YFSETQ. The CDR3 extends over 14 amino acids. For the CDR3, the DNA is TGCGCCAGCAGCCGGACAGGGGGCGGAAACATTCAGTACTTC. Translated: CASSRTGGGNIQYF.

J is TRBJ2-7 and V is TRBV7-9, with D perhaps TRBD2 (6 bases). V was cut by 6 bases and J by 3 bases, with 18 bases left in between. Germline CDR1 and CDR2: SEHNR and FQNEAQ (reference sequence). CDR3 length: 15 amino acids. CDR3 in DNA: TGTGCCAGCAGTCTAGTTCCCAGCGGGTACTACGAGCAGTACTTC. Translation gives CASSLVPSGYYEQYF.

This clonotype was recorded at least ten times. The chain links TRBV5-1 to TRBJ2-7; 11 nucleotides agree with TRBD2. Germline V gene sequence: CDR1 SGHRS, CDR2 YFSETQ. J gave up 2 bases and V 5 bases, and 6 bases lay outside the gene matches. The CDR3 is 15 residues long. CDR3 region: CASSPTSGKPYEQYF. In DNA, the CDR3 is TGCGCCAGCAGTCCGACTAGCGGGAAACCCTACGAGCAGTACTTC. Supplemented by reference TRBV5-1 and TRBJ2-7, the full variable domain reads KAGVTQTPRYLIKTRGQQVTLSCSPISGHRSVSWYQQTPGQGLQFLFEYFSETQRNKGNFPGRFSGRQFSNSRSEMNVSTLELGDSALYLCASSPTSGKPYEQYFGPGTRLTVT.

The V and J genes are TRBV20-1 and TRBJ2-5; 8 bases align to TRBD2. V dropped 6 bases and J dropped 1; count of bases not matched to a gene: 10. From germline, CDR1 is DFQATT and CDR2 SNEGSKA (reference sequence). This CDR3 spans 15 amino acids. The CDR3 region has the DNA TGCAGTGCCTCGGAGCGGGAGAGGGGCCAAGAGACCCAGTACTTC. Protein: CSASERERGQETQYF.

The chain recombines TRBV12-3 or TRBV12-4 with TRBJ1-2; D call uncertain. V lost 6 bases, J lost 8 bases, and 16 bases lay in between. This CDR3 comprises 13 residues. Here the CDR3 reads CASSPWGSRGYTF. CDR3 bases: TGTGCCAGCAGCCCCTGGGGATCTAGAGGCTACACCTTC.

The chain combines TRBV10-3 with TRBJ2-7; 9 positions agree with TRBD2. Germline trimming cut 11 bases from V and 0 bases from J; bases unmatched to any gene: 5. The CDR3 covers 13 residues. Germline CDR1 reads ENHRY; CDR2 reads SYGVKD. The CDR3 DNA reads TGTGCCGCGGGGGGGAAGAGCTCCTACGAGCAGTACTTC. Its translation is CAAGGKSSYEQYF.

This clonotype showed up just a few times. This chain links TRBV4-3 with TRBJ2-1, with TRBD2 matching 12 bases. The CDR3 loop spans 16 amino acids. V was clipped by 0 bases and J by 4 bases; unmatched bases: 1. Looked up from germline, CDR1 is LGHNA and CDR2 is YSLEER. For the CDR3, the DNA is TGCGCCAGCAGCCAAGAAACTAGCGGGGGGTACAATGAGCAGTTCTTC. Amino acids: CASSQETSGGYNEQFF.

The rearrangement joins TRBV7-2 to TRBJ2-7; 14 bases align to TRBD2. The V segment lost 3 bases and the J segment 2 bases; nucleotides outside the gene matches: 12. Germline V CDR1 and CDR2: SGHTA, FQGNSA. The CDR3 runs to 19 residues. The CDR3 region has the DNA TGTGCCAGCAGCTTCCTAGGGACTAGCGGGAGAATTGGGACCTACGAGCAGTACTTC. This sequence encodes CASSFLGTSGRIGTYEQYF.

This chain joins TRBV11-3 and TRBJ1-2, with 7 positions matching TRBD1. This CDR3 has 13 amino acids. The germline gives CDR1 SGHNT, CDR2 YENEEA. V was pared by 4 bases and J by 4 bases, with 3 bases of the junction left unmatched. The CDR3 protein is CASSSRDSYGYTF. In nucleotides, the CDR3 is TGTGCCAGCAGCTCGAGGGACAGCTATGGCTACACCTTC. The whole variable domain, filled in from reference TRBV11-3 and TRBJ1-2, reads EAGVVQSPRYKIIEKKQPVAFWCNPISGHNTLYWYLQNLGQGPELLIRYENEEAVDDSQLPKDRFSAERLKGVDSTLKIQPAELGDSAVYLCASSSRDSYGYTFGSGTRLTVV.

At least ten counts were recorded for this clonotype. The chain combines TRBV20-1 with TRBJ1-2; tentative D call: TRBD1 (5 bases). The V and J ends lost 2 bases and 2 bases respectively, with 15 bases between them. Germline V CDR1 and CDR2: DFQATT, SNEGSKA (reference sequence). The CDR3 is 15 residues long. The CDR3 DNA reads TGCAGTGCTAGATGGGACCCGAAGCCCAACTATGGCTACACCTTC. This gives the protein CSARWDPKPNYGYTF.

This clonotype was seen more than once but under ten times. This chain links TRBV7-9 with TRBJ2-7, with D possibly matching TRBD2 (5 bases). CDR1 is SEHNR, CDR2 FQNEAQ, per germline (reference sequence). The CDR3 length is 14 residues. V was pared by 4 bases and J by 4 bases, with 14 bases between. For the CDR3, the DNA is TGTGCCAGCAGCTGGACGGGTTCGGGGTACGAGCAGTACTTC. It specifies CASSWTGSGYEQYF.

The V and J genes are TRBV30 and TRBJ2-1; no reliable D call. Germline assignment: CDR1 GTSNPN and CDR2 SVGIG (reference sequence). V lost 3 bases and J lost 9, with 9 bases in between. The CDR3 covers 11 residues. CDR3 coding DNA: TGTGCCTGGAGGCGATCTTCTGAGCAGTTCTTC. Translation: CAWRRSSEQFF.

The CDR3 DNA reads as TGCAGTGCTAGAGATCCCCGACTTGTCTACAATGAGCAGTTCTTC. Encoded protein: CSARDPRLVYNEQFF. V and J are TRBV20-1 and TRBJ2-1, with D hard to call. Germline assignment: CDR1 DFQATT and CDR2 SNEGSKA (reference sequence). The V gene lost 0 bases and the J gene lost 3 bases, with 12 bases spanning the gap. This CDR3 is built from 15 residues.

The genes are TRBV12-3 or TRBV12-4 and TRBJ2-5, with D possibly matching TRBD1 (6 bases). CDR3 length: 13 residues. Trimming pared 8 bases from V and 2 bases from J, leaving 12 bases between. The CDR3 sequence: CASRRDTQETQYF. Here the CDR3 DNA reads TGTGCCAGCCGCCGGGACACGCAAGAGACCCAGTACTTC.

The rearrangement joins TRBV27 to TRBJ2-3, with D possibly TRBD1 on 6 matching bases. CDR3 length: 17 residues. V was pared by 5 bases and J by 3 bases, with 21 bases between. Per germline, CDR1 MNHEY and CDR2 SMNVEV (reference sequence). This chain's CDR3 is CASSPTQGSLFTDTQYF. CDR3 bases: TGTGCCAGCAGTCCCACACAGGGTTCTCTCTTTACAGATACGCAGTATTTT.

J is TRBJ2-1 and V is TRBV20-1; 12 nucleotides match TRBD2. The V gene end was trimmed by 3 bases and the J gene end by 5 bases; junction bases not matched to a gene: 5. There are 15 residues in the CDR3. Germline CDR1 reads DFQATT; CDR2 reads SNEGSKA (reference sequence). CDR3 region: CSASPSGRVHNEQFF. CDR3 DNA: TGCAGTGCTAGCCCTAGCGGGAGGGTCCACAATGAGCAGTTCTTC.

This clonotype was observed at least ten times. The CDR3 DNA is TGCAGTGCCCCGGGACAGGGGGCCTCACCCCTCCACTTT. It translates to CSAPGQGASPLHF. The rearrangement links TRBV20-1 to TRBJ1-6, with 12 bases that match TRBD1. The CDR3 has 13 amino acids. Germline V gene lookup returns CDR1 DFQATT and CDR2 SNEGSKA (reference sequence). The V gene end was trimmed by 6 bases and the J gene end by 10 bases; junction bases not matched to a gene: 4.

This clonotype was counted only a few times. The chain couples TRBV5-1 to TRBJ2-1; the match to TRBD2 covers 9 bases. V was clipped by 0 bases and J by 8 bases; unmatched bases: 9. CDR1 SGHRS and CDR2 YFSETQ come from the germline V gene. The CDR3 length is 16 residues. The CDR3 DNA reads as TGCGCCAGCAGCTTGGGTTATAGCGGGAGCGATGATGAGCAGTTCTTC. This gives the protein CASSLGYSGSDDEQFF.

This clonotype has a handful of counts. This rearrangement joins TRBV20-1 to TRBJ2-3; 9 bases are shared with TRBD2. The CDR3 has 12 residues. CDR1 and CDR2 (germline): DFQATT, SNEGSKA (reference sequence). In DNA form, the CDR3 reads TGCAGCTTAGCGGGAGTCTCAGATACGCAGTATTTT. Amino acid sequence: CSLAGVSDTQYF.

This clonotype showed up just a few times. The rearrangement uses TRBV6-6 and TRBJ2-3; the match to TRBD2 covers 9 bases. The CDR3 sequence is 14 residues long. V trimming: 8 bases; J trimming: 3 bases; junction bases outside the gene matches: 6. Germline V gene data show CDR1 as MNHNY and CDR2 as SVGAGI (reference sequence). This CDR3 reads CASRRTSVTDTQYF. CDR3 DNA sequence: TGTGCCAGCCGGCGGACTAGCGTGACAGATACGCAGTATTTT.

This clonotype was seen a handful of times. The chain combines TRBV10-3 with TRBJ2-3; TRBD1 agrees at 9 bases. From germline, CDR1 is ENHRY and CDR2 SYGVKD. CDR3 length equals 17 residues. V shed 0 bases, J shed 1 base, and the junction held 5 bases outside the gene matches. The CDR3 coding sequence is TGTGCCATCAGTGAGTCTGGGACAGGGATACGCACAGATACGCAGTATTTT. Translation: CAISESGTGIRTDTQYF.

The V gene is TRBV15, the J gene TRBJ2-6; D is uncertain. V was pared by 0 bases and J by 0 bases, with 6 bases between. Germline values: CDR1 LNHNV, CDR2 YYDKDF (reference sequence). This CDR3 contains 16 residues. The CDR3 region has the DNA TGTGCCACCAGCAGAGAGTCCGTCTCTGGGGCCAACGTCCTGACTTTC. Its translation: CATSRESVSGANVLTF.

The CDR3 region has the DNA TGTGCCAGCTCAACTTACAGGGCTCCGGCTCAGCCCCAGCATTTT. Translated: CASSTYRAPAQPQHF. The chain recombines TRBV18 with TRBJ1-5; a weak D match, TRBD1 (6 bases). Trimming removed 5 bases from V and 6 bases from J, with 17 bases in between. This CDR3 is built from 15 residues. The germline gives CDR1 KGHSH, CDR2 LQKENI. The full variable domain, completed using reference TRBV18 and TRBJ1-5, is NAGVMQNPRHLVRRRGQEARLRCSPMKGHSHVYWYRQLPEEGLKFMVYLQKENIIDESGMPKERFSAEFPKEGPSILRIQQVVRGDSAAYFCASSTYRAPAQPQHFGDGTRLSIL.

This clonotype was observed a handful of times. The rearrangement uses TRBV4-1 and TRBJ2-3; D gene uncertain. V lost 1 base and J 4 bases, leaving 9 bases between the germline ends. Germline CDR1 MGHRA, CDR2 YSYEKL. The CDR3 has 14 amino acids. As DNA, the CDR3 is TGCGCCAGCAGCCAAGGCCTACCGTCAGATACGCAGTATTTT. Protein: CASSQGLPSDTQYF.

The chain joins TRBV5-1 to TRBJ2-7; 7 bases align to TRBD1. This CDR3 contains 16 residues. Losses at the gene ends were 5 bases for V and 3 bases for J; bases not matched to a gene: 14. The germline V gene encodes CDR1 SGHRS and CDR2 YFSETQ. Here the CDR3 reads CASRPGPKQGSYEQYF. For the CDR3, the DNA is TGCGCCAGCAGACCCGGTCCGAAACAGGGGAGCTACGAGCAGTACTTC.

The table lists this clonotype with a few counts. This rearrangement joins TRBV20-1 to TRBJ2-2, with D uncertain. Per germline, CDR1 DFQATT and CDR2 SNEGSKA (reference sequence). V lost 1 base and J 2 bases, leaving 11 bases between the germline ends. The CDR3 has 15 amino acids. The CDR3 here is CSARAGIANTGELFF. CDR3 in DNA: TGCAGTGCTAGAGCTGGGATCGCCAACACCGGGGAGCTGTTTTTT.

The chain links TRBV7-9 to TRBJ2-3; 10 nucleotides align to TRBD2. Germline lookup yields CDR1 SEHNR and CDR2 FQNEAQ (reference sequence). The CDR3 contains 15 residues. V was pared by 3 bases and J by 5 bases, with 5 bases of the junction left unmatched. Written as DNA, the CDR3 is TGTGCCAGCAGCTTGCTAGCGGGGGCGGGAGATACGCAGTATTTT. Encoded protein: CASSLLAGAGDTQYF.

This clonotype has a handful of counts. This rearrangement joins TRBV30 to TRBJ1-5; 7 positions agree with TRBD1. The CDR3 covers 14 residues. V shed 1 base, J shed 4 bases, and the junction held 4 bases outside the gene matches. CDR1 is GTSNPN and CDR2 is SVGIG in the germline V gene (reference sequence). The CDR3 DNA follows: TGTGCCTGGAGTGGGGACAGCACAAATCAGCCCCAGCATTTT. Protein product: CAWSGDSTNQPQHF.

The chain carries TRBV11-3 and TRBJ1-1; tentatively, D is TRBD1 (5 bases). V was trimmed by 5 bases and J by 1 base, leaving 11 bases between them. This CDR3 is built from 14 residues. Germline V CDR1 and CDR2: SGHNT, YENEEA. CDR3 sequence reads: CASSTQGGNTEAFF. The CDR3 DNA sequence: TGTGCCAGCAGCACTCAGGGAGGGAACACTGAAGCTTTCTTT.

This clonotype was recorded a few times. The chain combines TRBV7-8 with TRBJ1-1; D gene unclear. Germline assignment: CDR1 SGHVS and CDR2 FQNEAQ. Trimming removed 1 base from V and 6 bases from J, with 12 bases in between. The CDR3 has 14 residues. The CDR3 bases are TGTGCCAGCAGCTTAGGTGGATCGAGGTCTGAAGCTTTCTTT. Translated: CASSLGGSRSEAFF.